This TCR beta chain comes out of a study of cytomegalovirus exposure and HLA in healthy donors. PCR primers comprised 60 Vbeta and 13 Jbeta primers. Only in-frame clones appear in the TCRdb table, and some are missing; sequencing was by immunoSEQ multiplex PCR. The data hold fewer than 150,000 clones, with roughly four fifths observed a single time. Study-wide findings and caveats: Most TCR sequences proved rare, with some public TCRs found in many donors.

Of note for this clone: Its specificity is not known.

CDR1 MNHEY and CDR2 SVGAGI come from the germline V gene. The CDR3 has 12 residues. Trimming removed 10 bases from V and 2 bases from J, with 11 bases in between. V gene TRBV6-5 combines with J gene TRBJ1-2; D remains unclear. Input material: PBMCs. The sequence was obtained from a woman aged 50 to 65 in good health and CMV-seronegative. CDR3 sequence: CATMSQNYGYTF. The DNA for the CDR3 is TGTGCCACCATGTCCCAAAACTATGGCTACACCTTC.